Given below is one T cell receptor beta chain in context. The V and J ends lost 5 bases and 3 bases, in that order; junction bases with no gene match: 11. Germline V CDR1 and CDR2: KGHSH, LQKENI. The CDR3 extends over 17 amino acids. This sample was taken from a study of blood T cell repertoires in COVID-19. At the level of the study: The United States, Italy and Spain provided the acute and convalescent COVID-19 samples. T cells, B-cell-depleted T cells, or PBMCs provided the cDNA or gDNA that served as material.

As processed by the authors: Reference gene primer amplification in the assay estimated nucleated cell counts. TCRdb keeps only in-frame clones here, not all; method: immunoSEQ multiplex PCR. V, J and clone size are those of that table, while D and trimming were read from the DNA. The sample yields around 81,000 clones, roughly 90% seen once. V usage is TRBV18 and J usage is TRBJ2-2; 8 nucleotides align to TRBD2. Specimen: peripheral blood. This TCR derives from a man between 65 and 85 years old with acute or convalescent COVID-19. The DNA of the CDR3 is TGTGCCAGCTCATCCTTAGCGGGACTAAGGGACACCGGGGAGCTGTTTTTT. Amino acid sequence: CASSSLAGLRDTGELFF. Looking up the rest from reference TRBV18 and TRBJ2-2 gives the full variable domain: NAGVMQNPRHLVRRRGQEARLRCSPMKGHSHVYWYRQLPEEGLKFMVYLQKENIIDESGMPKERFSAEFPKEGPSILRIQQVVRGDSAAYFCASSSLAGLRDTGELFFGEGSRLTVL.